Shown below are 22 T cell receptor beta chains from a single sample sequenced in a study of cytomegalovirus exposure and HLA in healthy donors. The PCR used 60 Vbeta and 13 Jbeta primers. Clones were sequenced by immunoSEQ multiplex PCR, and TCRdb holds only the in-frame ones, with some missing. The sample yields about 97,000 clones, 65% to 80% seen once. Input material: PBMCs. The receptors derive from a woman aged 40 to 50 in good health and CMV-seronegative.

The rearrangement uses TRBV7-8 and TRBJ1-3; D perhaps matches TRBD1 (6 bases). Trimming cost V 2 bases and J 2 bases, with 10 bases left between them. CDR3 size: 15 residues. The germline V gene encodes CDR1 SGHVS and CDR2 FQNEAQ. The CDR3 DNA follows: TGTGCCAGCAGCTTACAGGGGCGCCCTGGAAACACCATATATTTT. It translates to CASSLQGRPGNTIYF.

This clone has only a few counts. The chain is built from TRBV11-2 and TRBJ2-3; tentative D call: TRBD2 (5 bases). V shed 1 base and J shed 6 bases, with 5 bases lying between them. From germline, CDR1 is SGHAT and CDR2 FQNNGV. CDR3 size: 12 residues. The CDR3 loop reads CASSLGGDTQYF. The CDR3 DNA reads TGTGCCAGCAGCTTAGGAGGGGATACGCAGTATTTT.

J is TRBJ2-2 and V is TRBV7-8, with TRBD2 matching over 9 bases. Unmatched junction bases numbered 4, after V lost 0 bases and J lost 5 bases. Germline assignment: CDR1 SGHVS and CDR2 FQNEAQ. CDR3 length equals 16 residues. In DNA form, the CDR3 reads TGTGCCAGCAGCTTAGCTAGCGGGAGTCGTACCGGGGAGCTGTTTTTT. Its translation is CASSLASGSRTGELFF.

J is TRBJ2-7 and V is TRBV4-1; weak D call: TRBD2 (5 bases). Between the trimmed V and J ends, which lost 3 bases and 1 base, there was a span of 10 bases. Germline loops: CDR1 MGHRA, CDR2 YSYEKL. The CDR3 length is 14 residues. The CDR3 protein is CASSQTGLSYEQYF. As DNA, the CDR3 is TGCGCCAGCAGCCAGACGGGATTATCCTACGAGCAGTACTTC.

This clone has more than one count but fewer than ten. The junction and the germline gene differ at one end; a read error may be behind it. The chain is built from TRBV7-9 and TRBJ2-7; 9 nucleotides agree with TRBD1. Germline values: CDR1 SEHNR, CDR2 FQNEAQ (reference sequence). CDR3 length: 12 residues. The CDR3 reads CSSSLADRGQYF. CDR3 nucleotides: TGTTCCAGCAGCTTAGCGGACAGGGGGCAGTACTTC. Full variable domain (remainder filled in from reference TRBV7-9 and TRBJ2-7): DTGVSQNPRHKITKRGQNVTFRCDPISEHNRLYWYRQTLGQGPEFLTYFQNEAQLEKSRLLSDRFSAERPKGSFSTLEIQRTEQGDSAMYLCSSSLADRGQYFGPGTRLTVT.

J is TRBJ2-7 and V is TRBV6-5; TRBD1 matches at 10 bases. Looked up from germline, CDR1 is MNHEY and CDR2 is SVGAGI. The V and J ends lost 6 bases and 1 base, in that order; junction bases with no gene match: 6. This CDR3 has 15 amino acids. The CDR3 reads CASRYRDRGSYEQYF. Here the CDR3 DNA reads TGTGCCAGCAGATACCGGGACAGGGGTTCCTACGAGCAGTACTTC.

This clone has just a few counts. This chain links TRBV6-5 with TRBJ2-3; 13 positions agree with TRBD2. V lost 4 bases to trimming and J lost 6 bases; unmatched junction nucleotides: 4. The CDR3 spans 15 residues. Germline-derived CDR1 and CDR2 are MNHEY and SVGAGI. The CDR3 region has the DNA TGTGCCAGCAGTTCGGGACTAGCGGGGAGTGATACGCAGTATTTT. It encodes CASSSGLAGSDTQYF.

This clone was seen more than once but under ten times. J is TRBJ1-1 and V is TRBV29-1; 8 bases are shared with TRBD1. CDR1 SQVTM and CDR2 ANQGSEA come from the germline V gene. This CDR3 is 12 amino acids long. The junction had 2 bases not matched to a gene; V was cut back by 6 bases and J by 2 bases. The CDR3 sequence is CSVGQGNTEAFF. CDR3 DNA sequence: TGCAGCGTCGGACAGGGTAACACTGAAGCTTTCTTT.

CDR3 region: CASFVEGTEAFF. The CDR3 nucleotides read TGTGCCAGTTTTGTGGAGGGCACTGAAGCTTTCTTT. This sequence joins TRBV18 and TRBJ1-1; D unresolved. The germline V and J ends were trimmed by 9 bases and 4 bases, with 12 bases remaining between them. This CDR3 contains 12 residues. The germline V gene has CDR1 KGHSH and CDR2 LQKENI.

This clone was recorded only once. The V and J genes are TRBV19 and TRBJ2-5; D might be TRBD2 (5 bases). Germline V gives CDR1 LNHDA, CDR2 SQIVND (reference sequence). This CDR3 has 16 residues. V was cut by 1 base and J by 0 bases, with 12 bases left in between. CDR3 sequence (DNA): TGTGCCAGTAGTATAGGTGGAGCGGACTACCAAGAGACCCAGTACTTC. It codes for CASSIGGADYQETQYF.

V usage is TRBV18 and J usage is TRBJ2-5; 9 nucleotides agree with TRBD1. Trimming took 8 bases from V and 4 from J; bases not matched to a gene: 14. Per the germline V gene, CDR1 is KGHSH and CDR2 is LQKENI. CDR3 length: 16 amino acids. CDR3 nucleotides: TGTGCCAGCCACGTCGGTACAGGGGGCGCCGGAGAGACCCAGTACTTC. Residues: CASHVGTGGAGETQYF.

This clone is medium-sized (0.01 to 0.1%) by share. This CDR3 reads CASSDSGGYNEQFF. CDR3 DNA sequence: TGTGCCAGCAGTGATTCAGGGGGCTACAATGAGCAGTTCTTC. This rearrangement joins TRBV6-1 to TRBJ2-1, with 7 positions matching TRBD1. Germline V gene lookup returns CDR1 MNHNS and CDR2 SASEGT. The V and J ends lost 3 bases and 3 bases, in that order; junction bases with no gene match: 2. The CDR3 length is 14 residues.

V and J are TRBV6-5 and TRBJ2-1, with 9 positions matching TRBD2. V lost 6 bases, J lost 6 bases, and 9 bases stayed unmatched. Germline V CDR1 and CDR2: MNHEY, SVGAGI. The CDR3 is 15 amino acids. In DNA, the CDR3 is TGTGCCAGCAGCTCCGGGCTAGCGGGGTTCAATGAGCAGTTCTTC. Its translation is CASSSGLAGFNEQFF.

The J gene is TRBJ1-1, the V gene TRBV6-5, with no clear D. The germline CDR1 and CDR2 sequences are MNHEY and SVGAGI. The CDR3 sequence is 14 residues long. V was shortened by 2 bases and J by 7 bases, with 14 bases between the two germline ends. The CDR3 region has the DNA TGTGCCAGCAGTTACCTTCCGGACGGGATTGAAGCTTTCTTT. Protein product: CASSYLPDGIEAFF.

The chain is built from TRBV30 and TRBJ2-7, with D perhaps matching TRBD1 (5 bases). V lost 3 bases, J lost 0 bases, and 12 bases lay in between. The length of the CDR3 is 14 residues. CDR1 and CDR2 from the germline V gene are GTSNPN and SVGIG (reference sequence). The CDR3 DNA follows: TGTGCCTGGAGACGGACACCTAGCTCCTACGAGCAGTACTTC. Amino acid sequence: CAWRRTPSSYEQYF.

This sequence joins TRBV2 and TRBJ2-5; possibly TRBD1 for D (6 bases). V lost 2 bases, J lost 3 bases, and 10 bases lay in between. CDR1 and CDR2 (germline): SNHLY, FYNNEI. The CDR3 covers 14 residues. The CDR3: CASSERQGKETQYF. The CDR3 DNA reads TGTGCCAGCAGTGAACGGCAGGGGAAAGAGACCCAGTACTTC. The entire variable domain, with the rest obtained from reference TRBV2 and TRBJ2-5, is as follows: EPEVTQTPSHQVTQMGQEVILRCVPISNHLYFYWYRQILGQKVEFLVSFYNNEISEKSEIFDDQFSVERPDGSNFTLKIRSTKLEDSAMYFCASSERQGKETQYFGPGTRLLVL.

The chain links TRBV7-9 to TRBJ2-5; 7 nucleotides match TRBD2. Matching the DNA end better, TRBJ2-7 makes the J call doubtful. The germline gives CDR1 SEHNR, CDR2 FQNEAQ (reference sequence). The CDR3 totals 15 residues. CDR3 nucleotide sequence: TGTGCCAGCAGCAAGAGACTAGCAGGAGAGGTCGAGCAGTACTTC. Its translation: CASSKRLAGEVEQYF.

The CDR3 region is CASGLGAGTGVELKPTGELFF. Written as DNA, the CDR3 is TGTGCTAGTGGTTTGGGGGCCGGGACAGGGGTCGAACTTAAGCCTACCGGGGAGCTGTTTTTT. The rearrangement links TRBV12-5 to TRBJ2-2, with 10 bases matching TRBD1. There are 21 residues in the CDR3. In germline, CDR1 is LGHNT, CDR2 FRNRAP. V lost 1 base to trimming and J lost 5 bases; unmatched junction nucleotides: 19.

V is TRBV5-4 and J is TRBJ2-7, with 12 bases fitting TRBD1. Germline V gene data show CDR1 as SGHNT and CDR2 as YYREEE (reference sequence). CDR3 length equals 15 residues. V dropped 0 bases and J dropped 9; count of bases not matched to a gene: 7. The CDR3 DNA is TGTGCCAGCAGCTTGGCCGGGGACAGGGGGCCCGGGCAGTACTTC. This sequence encodes CASSLAGDRGPGQYF.

The V gene is TRBV7-3, the J gene TRBJ2-2, with TRBD1 as a possible D gene (5 bases). Germline V gene data show CDR1 as SGHTA and CDR2 as FQGTGA. The CDR3 runs 14 residues. V dropped 4 bases and J dropped 1 base, with 7 bases sitting between them. The CDR3 spells CASSSGQNTGELFF. The CDR3 DNA reads as TGTGCCAGCAGCTCCGGACAGAACACCGGGGAGCTGTTTTTT.

The chain employs TRBV25-1 and TRBJ1-3; D is uncertain. CDR3 length: 16 residues. V lost 4 bases and J 4 bases, leaving 17 bases between the germline ends. Germline V CDR1 and CDR2: MGHDK, SYGVNS. This CDR3 is CASSGRGAKSGNTIYF. Here the CDR3 DNA reads TGTGCCAGCAGTGGTCGGGGAGCCAAGTCGGGAAACACCATATATTTT.

V usage is TRBV18 and J usage is TRBJ2-2, with 7 nucleotides matching TRBD2. CDR3 size: 18 residues. The J segment lost 0 bases and the V segment lost 0 bases, leaving 7 bases of the junction unmatched. Germline-derived CDR1 and CDR2 are KGHSH and LQKENI. The DNA for the CDR3 is TGTGCCAGCTCACCACCTAGCGGGTTCTCGGCGAACACCGGGGAGCTGTTTTTT. Its translation is CASSPPSGFSANTGELFF.